These T cell receptor beta chains were read from a single sample in a study of blood T cell repertoires in COVID-19. Generated by immunoSEQ multiplex PCR, the TCRdb table keeps only in-frame clones and is missing some. This sample has approximately 25,000 clones, with roughly 80% found just once. The sequenced material came from peripheral blood. The receptors stem from a woman older than 75 with acute or convalescent COVID-19. The CDR3 runs from the conserved cysteine through the conserved F or W. D genes are given only for firm matches. Size tells how often a clone was seen (once, few, many) or the class of an expanded clone, and some rows leave it out.

NA NA TRBJ2-5 TRBV5-1 TGCGCCAGCAGCCTGGGGGCAGGGCCACGAGAGACCCAGTACTTC CASSLGAGPRETQYF
NA TRBD1 TRBJ1-1 TRBV7-9 TGTGCCAGCAGCTTGGACAGGCAGAACACTGAAGCTTTCTTT CASSLDRQNTEAFF
NA TRBD1 TRBJ1-2 TRBV29-1 TGCAGCGTTGAAGACGGCAGGGGGCCCACCTTC CSVEDGRGPTF
NA NA TRBJ1-3 TRBV5-1 TGCGCCAGCAGCTTGAATGGGGGGGCTGGAAACACCATATATTTT CASSLNGGAGNTIYF
few TRBD1 TRBJ1-1 TRBV10-3 TGTGCCATCAGAGGACAGGGAGCGAACACTGAAGCTTTCTTT CAIRGQGANTEAFF
NA NA TRBJ1-3 TRBV5-1 TGCGCCAGCAGCTTGGATGGCTTATCTGGAAACACCATATATTTT CASSLDGLSGNTIYF
NA NA TRBJ2-3 TRBV5-1 TGCGCCAGCAGCGGAGGATGGGCGAACACAGATACGCAGTATTTT CASSGGWANTDTQYF
NA NA TRBJ2-1 TRBV7-9 TGTGCCAGCAGCCCGAGCTCCTACAATGAGCAGTTCTTC CASSPSSYNEQFF
NA NA TRBJ1-2 TRBV6-2/TRBV6-3 TGTGCCAGCAGTTTCGGCAGGGGTCCTGGGTATGGCTACACCTTC CASSFGRGPGYGYTF
many NA TRBJ1-6 TRBV25-1 TGTGCCAGCAGTGATCGAACAGACCATAATTCACCCCTCCACTTT CASSDRTDHNSPLHF
NA TRBD2 TRBJ2-1 TRBV7-2 TGTGCCAGCAGCTTAGGGACTAGCGGATCTAATGAGCAGTTCTTC CASSLGTSGSNEQFF
NA TRBD2 TRBJ2-2 TRBV7-3 TGTGCCAGCAGCTTCAGCGGGACTAACAACGGGGAGCTGTTTTTT CASSFSGTNNGELFF
NA NA TRBJ1-4 TRBV5-4 TGTGCCAGCAGCACAAATAACAGGGCAACTAATGAAAAACTGTTTTTT CASSTNNRATNEKLFF
NA NA TRBJ1-1 TRBV6-1 TGTGCCAGCAGTGATCAACGGGGGGAGAACACTGAAGCTTTCTTT CASSDQRGENTEAFF
NA NA TRBJ1-6 TRBV6-2/TRBV6-3 TGTGCCAGCAGCCCCCCCGGTTCACCCCTCCACTTT CASSPPGSPLHF
NA NA TRBJ1-1 TRBV5-1 TGCGCCAGCAGCTTGATGTGGGCGCCAGGGCAGAACACTGAAGCTTTCTTT CASSLMWAPGQNTEAFF
NA NA TRBJ1-5 TRBV19 TGTGCCAGTAGTATCATCAACAATCAGCCCCAGCATTTT CASSIINNQPQHF
NA TRBD1 TRBJ1-2 TRBV3-1/TRBV3-2 TGTGCCAGCAGCAAACAAGGACAGGTCGGGGCCTATGGCTACACCTTC CASSKQGQVGAYGYTF
NA TRBD2 TRBJ2-1 TRBV7-9 TGTGCCAGCAGCTCCCTAGCGGGAAGGATAGATGAGCAGTTCTTC CASSSLAGRIDEQFF
few NA TRBJ2-2 TRBV7-6 TGTGCCAGCAGCTTCGACGGGGGCGGGGAGCTGTTTTTT CASSFDGGGELFF
NA TRBD1 TRBJ1-2 TRBV5-4 TGTGCCAGCAGCATCGGGACAGAGAACTATGGCTACACCTTC CASSIGTENYGYTF
NA TRBD1 TRBJ2-1 TRBV19 TGTGCCAGTAGTTCAGGGACAGGGGGATCCTACAATGAGCAGTTCTTC CASSSGTGGSYNEQFF
NA TRBD1 TRBJ1-1 TRBV12-5 TGTGCTAGTGGTCTCCCCCTCGGGACAGGGGGGACGAACACTGAAGCTTTCTTT CASGLPLGTGGTNTEAFF
NA NA TRBJ1-5 TRBV21-1 TGTGCCAGCTCCCCTGGGAGGCAGGGGGCTTGGCAGCCCCAGCATTTT CASSPGRQGAWQPQHF
NA TRBD1 TRBJ1-4 TRBV11-2 TGTGCCAGCAGCCCGGGACAGGCTAATGAAAAACTGTTTTTT CASSPGQANEKLFF
once TRBD1 TRBJ2-1 TRBV11-2 TGTGCCAGCAGCTTGGACACCGGGACAGGACCCTACAATGAGCAGTTCTTC CASSLDTGTGPYNEQFF